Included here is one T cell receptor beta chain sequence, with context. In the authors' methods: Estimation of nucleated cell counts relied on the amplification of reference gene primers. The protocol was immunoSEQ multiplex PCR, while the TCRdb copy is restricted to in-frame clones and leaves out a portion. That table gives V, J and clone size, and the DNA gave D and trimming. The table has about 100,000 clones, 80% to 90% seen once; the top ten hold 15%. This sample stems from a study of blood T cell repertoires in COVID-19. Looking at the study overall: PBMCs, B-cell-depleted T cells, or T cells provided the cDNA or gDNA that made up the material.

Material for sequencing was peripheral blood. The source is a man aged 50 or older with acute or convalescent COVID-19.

The chain's CDR3 is CATRTGYGNNEQFF. The DNA for the CDR3 is TGTGCCACACGGACAGGGTATGGAAACAATGAGCAGTTCTTC. The gene calls are TRBV6-5 and TRBJ2-1, with 8 nucleotides matching TRBD1. Germline V gene lookup returns CDR1 MNHEY and CDR2 SVGAGI. After removal of 10 bases from V and 5 bases from J, the junction contained 10 bases not matched to a gene. This CDR3 region has 14 residues.